This section outlines one T cell receptor (beta chain) sequence together with its context. This specimen belongs to a study of cytomegalovirus exposure and HLA in healthy donors. In germline, CDR1 is LNHDA, CDR2 SQIVND (reference sequence). Trimming took 4 bases from V and 7 from J; bases not matched to a gene: 5. There are 14 residues in the CDR3. PCR employed 60 Vbeta and 13 Jbeta primers. Assay used: immunoSEQ multiplex PCR; TCRdb lists only in-frame clones, some missing. The repertoire holds around 110,000 clones, with 70% to 75% as singletons. The sample taken for sequencing was PBMCs. The rearrangement uses TRBV19 and TRBJ1-5; 9 bases line up with TRBD1. This clonotype was sampled from a female donor in good health and CMV-seronegative. The CDR3 DNA sequence: TGTGCCAGTAGTACAGGGACAGGGTCGCAGCCCCAGCATTTT. It codes for CASSTGTGSQPQHF.